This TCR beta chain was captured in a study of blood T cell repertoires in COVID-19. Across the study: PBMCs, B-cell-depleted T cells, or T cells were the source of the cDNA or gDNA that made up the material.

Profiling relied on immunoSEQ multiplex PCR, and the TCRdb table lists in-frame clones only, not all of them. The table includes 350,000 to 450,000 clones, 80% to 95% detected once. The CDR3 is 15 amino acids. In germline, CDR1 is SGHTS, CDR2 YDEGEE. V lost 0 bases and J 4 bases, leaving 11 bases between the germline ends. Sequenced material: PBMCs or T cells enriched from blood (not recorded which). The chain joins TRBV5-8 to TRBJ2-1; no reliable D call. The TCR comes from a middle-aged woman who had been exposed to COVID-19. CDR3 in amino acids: CASSLVVASYNEQFF. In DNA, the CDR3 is TGTGCCAGCAGCTTGGTTGTAGCTTCTTACAATGAGCAGTTCTTC.